These 14 T cell receptor beta chains were sequenced from one sample in a study of T-cell memory formation after mild COVID-19. In TCRdb, the 5' RACE reads were re-called with MiXCR into one record per CDR3 protein. The data contain approximately 350,000 distinct CDR3 sequences, 13% to 15% of them singletons. Sequencing was done on a sample of PBMCs or a T cell subset sorted from them (not recorded which). These receptors all come from a man between 18 and 29 years old who had mild COVID-19 (a few samples of this study predate the infection). Cell type and time point are not known.

This clonotype was detected once. The chain's CDR3 is CASSPGRYEQYV. The CDR3, as DNA: TGTGCCAGCTCACCCGGACGCTACGAGCAGTACGTC. The rearrangement joins TRBV18 to TRBJ2-7; D is undetermined. Germline V CDR1 and CDR2: KGHSH, LQKENI. The V end lost 3 bases, the J end lost 3 bases, and 6 bases lay between the germline ends. The CDR3 loop spans 12 amino acids.

This chain links TRBV12-3 or TRBV12-4 with TRBJ2-7; D ambiguous. V lost 5 bases, J lost 4 bases, and 12 bases lay in between. CDR3 length: 13 residues. Written as DNA, the CDR3 is TGTGCCAGCAGTCCTTCCGGGCCATACGAGCAGTACGTC. Residues: CASSPSGPYEQYV.

The gene calls are TRBV12-3 or TRBV12-4 and TRBJ2-4, with 11 positions matching TRBD1. Trimming removed 7 bases from V and 7 bases from J; junction bases left unmatched: 6. The CDR3 has 14 residues. The CDR3 nucleotides read TGTGCCAGCACCCTCGGACAGGGGGCGAACATTCAGTACTTC. Translating it yields CASTLGQGANIQYF.

The chain carries TRBV29-1 and TRBJ2-5; 12 bases line up with TRBD2. V trimming: 1 base; J trimming: 5 bases; junction bases outside the gene matches: 8. CDR3 length: 16 amino acids. Per germline, CDR1 SQVTM and CDR2 ANQGSEA. CDR3 loop: CSVEGTSGASGETQYF. CDR3 DNA: TGCAGCGTTGAAGGGACTAGCGGGGCCTCAGGGGAGACCCAGTACTTC.

CDR3 residues: CASSDRGLGTSNEKLFF. CDR3 nucleotide sequence: TGTGCCAGCAGCGACAGGGGATTGGGGACCTCTAATGAAAAACTGTTTTTT. This chain links TRBV7-9 with TRBJ1-4; 8 bases match TRBD1. The V segment lost 5 bases and the J segment 3 bases; nucleotides outside the gene matches: 11. Germline lookup yields CDR1 SEHNR and CDR2 FQNEAQ (reference sequence). This CDR3 has 17 residues.

The genes are TRBV7-9 and TRBJ2-3; D is ambiguous. The CDR3 length is 16 residues. V dropped 1 base and J dropped 4 bases, with 15 bases sitting between them. CDR1 and CDR2 from the germline V gene are SEHNR and FQNEAQ (reference sequence). The CDR3 DNA reads TGTGCCAGCAGCTTAGATGAAAAGGGTTTCTCAGATACGCAGTATTTT. This gives the protein CASSLDEKGFSDTQYF.

This clonotype came up a few times. V usage is TRBV7-3 and J usage is TRBJ2-1; 9 positions agree with TRBD2. This CDR3 region has 15 residues. Germline loops: CDR1 SGHTA, CDR2 FQGTGA. J was trimmed by 4 bases and V by 4 bases; bases with no gene match: 5. The CDR3 coding sequence is TGTGCCAGCAGCTCCTCCAGCGGGGGGTACAATGAGCAGTTCTTC. Translation: CASSSSSGGYNEQFF.

In this sample, this clonotype turned up a few times. The J gene is TRBJ2-3, the V gene TRBV6-4; D unclear. The V gene lost 4 bases and the J gene lost 0 bases, with 11 bases spanning the gap. In germline, CDR1 is MRHNA, CDR2 SNTAGT. The CDR3 consists of 15 residues. CDR3 sequence: CASSARDSSTDTQYF. CDR3 DNA sequence: TGTGCCAGCAGTGCAAGGGATTCTAGCACAGATACGCAGTATTTT.

The V call is TRBV10-2, the J call TRBJ2-5; no clear D gene. Germline V gene lookup returns CDR1 WSHSY and CDR2 SAAADI. Trimming pared 0 bases from V and 4 bases from J, leaving 6 bases between. This CDR3 region has 13 residues. CDR3 sequence (DNA): TGCGCCAGCAGTGAGTCGCTTCCAGAGACCCAGTACTTC. Residues: CASSESLPETQYF.

This clonotype turned up a few times. The chain combines TRBV19 with TRBJ2-7, with D unresolved. Germline CDR1 and CDR2: LNHDA and SQIVND (reference sequence). Between the trimmed V and J ends, which lost 5 bases and 3 bases, there was a span of 29 bases. This CDR3 region has 19 residues. CDR3: CASSHPYPDGGPHYYEQYF. CDR3 nucleotides: TGTGCCAGTAGTCACCCGTACCCGGACGGTGGACCCCACTACTACGAGCAGTACTTC.

The V gene is TRBV6-6, the J gene TRBJ1-4, with D perhaps matching TRBD1 (5 bases). The CDR3 extends over 14 amino acids. Germline loops: CDR1 MNHNY, CDR2 SVGAGI (reference sequence). V was shortened by 8 bases and J by 7 bases, with 17 bases between the two germline ends. DNA of the CDR3: TGTGCCAGCTCCTGGAGGGGTGGAGTTGAAAAACTGTTTTTT. Translating it yields CASSWRGGVEKLFF.

This chain links TRBV7-9 with TRBJ2-3, with a tentative D call TRBD1 (5 bases). Trimming removed 5 bases at V and 3 bases at J, with 15 bases between. CDR1 is SEHNR, CDR2 FQNEAQ, per germline (reference sequence). This CDR3 has 15 residues. For the CDR3, the DNA is TGTGCCAGCAGCGGCCAGGGATCGGAAACAGATACGCAGTATTTT. Translated, it gives CASSGQGSETDTQYF.

V is TRBV5-4 and J is TRBJ2-5; D is possibly TRBD2 (6 bases). The V gene lost 2 bases and the J gene lost 3 bases, with 17 bases spanning the gap. The CDR3 spans 16 residues. Germline CDR1 and CDR2: SGHNT and YYREEE (reference sequence). CDR3: CASSFLRLGNEETQYF. The CDR3 coding sequence is TGTGCCAGCAGCTTTCTCCGACTAGGGAACGAAGAGACCCAGTACTTC.

The chain uses TRBV4-2 and TRBJ2-2; D is unresolved. V was pared by 1 base and J by 3 bases, with 6 bases between. The length of the CDR3 is 14 residues. Germline values: CDR1 LGHNA, CDR2 YNFKEQ. As DNA, the CDR3 is TGTGCCAGCAGCCAAGGTCGGGACACCGGGGAGCTGTTTTTT. This gives the protein CASSQGRDTGELFF.